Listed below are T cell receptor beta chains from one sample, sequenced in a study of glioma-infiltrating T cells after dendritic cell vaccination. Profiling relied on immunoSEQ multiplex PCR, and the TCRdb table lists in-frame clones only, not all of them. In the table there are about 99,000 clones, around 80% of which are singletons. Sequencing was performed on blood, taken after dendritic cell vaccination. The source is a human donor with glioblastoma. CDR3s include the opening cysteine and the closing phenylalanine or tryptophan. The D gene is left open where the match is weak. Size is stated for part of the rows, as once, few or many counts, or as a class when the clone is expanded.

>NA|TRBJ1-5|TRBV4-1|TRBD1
TGCGCCAGCAGCCCACAGGGGACATTGAGCAATCAGCCCCAGCATTTT
CASSPQGTLSNQPQHF
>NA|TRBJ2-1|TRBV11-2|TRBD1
TGTGCCAGCAGCAGACAGGGGGCGAGATCCTACAATGAGCAGTTCTTC
CASSRQGARSYNEQFF
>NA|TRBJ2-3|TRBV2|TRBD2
TGTGCCAGCAGTGAGTTGGGGCTAGCGGGGGGGCCCTCGGATACGCAGTATTTT
CASSELGLAGGPSDTQYF
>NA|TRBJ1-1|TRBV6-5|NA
TGTGCCAGCAGTTACGGTCAAGCGACTGAAGCTTTCTTT
CASSYGQATEAFF
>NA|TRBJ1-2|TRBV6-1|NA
TGTGCCAGCAGTGAATACGGGGATAGTAACTATGGCTACACCTTC
CASSEYGDSNYGYTF
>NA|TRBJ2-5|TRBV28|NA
TGTGCCAGCAGTAGTGGGCAGGAAGAGACCCAGTACTTC
CASSSGQEETQYF
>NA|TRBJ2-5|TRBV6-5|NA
TGTGCCAGCAGTTACTCGGTCGGAGAGACCCAGTACTTC
CASSYSVGETQYF
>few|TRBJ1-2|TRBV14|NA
TGTGCCAGCAGCCAAGGACAGTTTAGTGGCTACACCTTC
CASSQGQFSGYTF
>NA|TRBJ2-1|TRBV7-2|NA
TGTGCCAGCAGCTCACAGACTAGTGATGAGCAGTTCTTC
CASSSQTSDEQFF
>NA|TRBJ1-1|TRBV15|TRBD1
TGTGCCACCAGCTCCCAAGACAGGGGCGCTCGCGCTTTCTTT
CATSSQDRGARAFF
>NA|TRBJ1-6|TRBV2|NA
TGTGCCAGCAGTCCGGGCTATAATTCACCCCTCCACTTT
CASSPGYNSPLHF
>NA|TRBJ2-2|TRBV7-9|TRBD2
TGTGCCAGCAGCTTCATCTTGGCGGGGGGGACCGGGGAGCTGTTTTTT
CASSFILAGGTGELFF
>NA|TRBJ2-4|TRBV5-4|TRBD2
TGTGCCAGCAGCTGGGGGACTAGCGGGAGTATAATTCAGTACTTC
CASSWGTSGSIIQYF
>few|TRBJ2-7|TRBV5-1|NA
TGCGCCAGCAGCGACGGGAGCACAGTCTTCGGGGAGCAGTACTTC
CASSDGSTVFGEQYF
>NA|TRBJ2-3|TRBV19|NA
TGTGCCAGTAGTGCCCTCGCAGCAGCGGTCACAGATACGCAGTATTTT
CASSALAAAVTDTQYF
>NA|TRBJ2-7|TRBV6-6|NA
TGTGCCAGCACAGGGCAGGGCGCCTCCTACGAGCAGTACTTC
CASTGQGASYEQYF
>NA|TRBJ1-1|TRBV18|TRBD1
TGTGCCAGCTCACTCCTCGACAGGGTGGACACTGAAGCTTTCTTT
CASSLLDRVDTEAFF
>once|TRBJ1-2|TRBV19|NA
TGTGCCAGTAGTGGGGGGGGGCGGACGGGGAACTATGGCTACACCTTC
CASSGGGRTGNYGYTF
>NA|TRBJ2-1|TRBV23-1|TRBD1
TGCGCCAGCAGTCAATTCATGATCCGGGACAGTGCTTACAATGAGCAGTTCTTC
CASSQFMIRDSAYNEQFF
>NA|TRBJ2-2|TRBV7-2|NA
TGTGCCAGCAGCACCGGGACTGTAAGCACCGGGGAGCTGTTTTTT
CASSTGTVSTGELFF
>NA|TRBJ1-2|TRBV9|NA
TGTGCCAGCAGCGTAGGGGACACTAACTATGGCTACACCTTC
CASSVGDTNYGYTF
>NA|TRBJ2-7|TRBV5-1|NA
TGCGCCAGCAGCTTGGCAGTCCCCCGAGGAGGCTACGAGCAGTACTTC
CASSLAVPRGGYEQYF
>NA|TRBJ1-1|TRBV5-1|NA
TGCGCCAGCAGCTTTACGAGTAGTGTCACTGAAGCTTTCTTT
CASSFTSSVTEAFF
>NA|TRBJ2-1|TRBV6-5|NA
TGTGCCAGCAGTTACTCCAGGGCCAATGAGCAGTTCTTC
CASSYSRANEQFF
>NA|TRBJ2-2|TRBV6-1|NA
TGTGCCAGCAATAACAGAAACACCGGGGAGCTGTTTTTT
CASNNRNTGELFF
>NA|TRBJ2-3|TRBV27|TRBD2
TGTGCCAGCCAGCGGGGAGGTGGTGGGACAGATACGCAGTATTTT
CASQRGGGGTDTQYF
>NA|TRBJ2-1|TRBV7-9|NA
TGTGCCAGCAGCTTGAAAACTGGGGGCCTGGCTGAGCAGTTCTTC
CASSLKTGGLAEQFF
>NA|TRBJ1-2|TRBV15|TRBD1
TGTGCCACCAGCAGAGATTATGGTACCGGACAGGGGACCGGATCGGACTATGGCTACACCTTC
CATSRDYGTGQGTGSDYGYTF
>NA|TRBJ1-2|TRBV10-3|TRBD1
TGTGCCATCAGACGCGATACAGGGGAAGAGGGCTACACCTTC
CAIRRDTGEEGYTF
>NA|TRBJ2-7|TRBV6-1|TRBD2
TGTGCCAGCAGTGCCCTAGCGGGGGTTACATCCTACGAGCAGTACTTC
CASSALAGVTSYEQYF
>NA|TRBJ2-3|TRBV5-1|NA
TGCGCCAGCAGCTCGGCGGGATCGAGCACAGATACGCAGTATTTT
CASSSAGSSTDTQYF
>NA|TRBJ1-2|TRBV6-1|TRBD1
TGTGCCACCCGACAGGGCCCGGGGGGCTACACCTTC
CATRQGPGGYTF
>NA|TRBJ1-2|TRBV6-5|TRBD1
TGTGCCAGCAGTTATGGGGACAGGGGCTATGGCTACACCTTC
CASSYGDRGYGYTF